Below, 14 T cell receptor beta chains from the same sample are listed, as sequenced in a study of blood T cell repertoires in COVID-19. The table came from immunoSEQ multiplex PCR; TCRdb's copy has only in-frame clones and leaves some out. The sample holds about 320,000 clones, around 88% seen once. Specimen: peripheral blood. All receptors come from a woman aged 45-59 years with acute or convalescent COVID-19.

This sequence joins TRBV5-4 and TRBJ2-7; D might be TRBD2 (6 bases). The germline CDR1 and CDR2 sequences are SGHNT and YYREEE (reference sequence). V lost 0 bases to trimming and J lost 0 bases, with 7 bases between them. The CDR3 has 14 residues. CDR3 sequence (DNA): TGTGCCAGCAGCTTGGGAGCGGGCTCCTACGAGCAGTACTTC. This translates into CASSLGAGSYEQYF.

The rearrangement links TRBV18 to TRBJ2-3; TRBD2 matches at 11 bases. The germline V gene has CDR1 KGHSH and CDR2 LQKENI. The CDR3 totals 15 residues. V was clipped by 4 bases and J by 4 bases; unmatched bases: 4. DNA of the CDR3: TGTGCCAGCTCACGTAGCGGGAGGGCCGCAGATACGCAGTATTTT. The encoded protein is CASSRSGRAADTQYF. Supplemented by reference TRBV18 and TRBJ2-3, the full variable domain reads NAGVMQNPRHLVRRRGQEARLRCSPMKGHSHVYWYRQLPEEGLKFMVYLQKENIIDESGMPKERFSAEFPKEGPSILRIQQVVRGDSAAYFCASSRSGRAADTQYFGPGTRLTVL.

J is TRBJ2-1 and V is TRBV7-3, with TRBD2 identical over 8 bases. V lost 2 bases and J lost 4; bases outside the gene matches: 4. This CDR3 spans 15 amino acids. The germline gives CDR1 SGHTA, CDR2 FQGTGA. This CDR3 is CASSLDSGEYNEQFF. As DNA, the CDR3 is TGTGCCAGCAGCTTAGATAGCGGGGAGTACAATGAGCAGTTCTTC. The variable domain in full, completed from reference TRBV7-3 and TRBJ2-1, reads GAGVSQTPSNKVTEKGKYVELRCDPISGHTALYWYRQSLGQGPEFLIYFQGTGAADDSGLPNDRFFAVRPEGSVSTLKIQRTERGDSAVYLCASSLDSGEYNEQFFGPGTRLTVL.

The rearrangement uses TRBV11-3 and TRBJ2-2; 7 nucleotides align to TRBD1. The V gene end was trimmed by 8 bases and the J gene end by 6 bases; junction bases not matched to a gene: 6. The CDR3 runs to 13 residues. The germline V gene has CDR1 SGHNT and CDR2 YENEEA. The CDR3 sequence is CASRAGGPGELFF. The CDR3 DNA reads TGTGCCAGCCGAGCAGGGGGTCCCGGGGAGCTGTTTTTT.

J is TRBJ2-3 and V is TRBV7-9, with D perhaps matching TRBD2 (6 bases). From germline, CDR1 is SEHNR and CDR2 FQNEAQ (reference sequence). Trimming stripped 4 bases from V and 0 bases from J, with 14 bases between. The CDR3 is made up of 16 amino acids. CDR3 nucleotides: TGTGCCAGCAGCTGGGAGGTAGCGCCTAGCACAGATACGCAGTATTTT. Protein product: CASSWEVAPSTDTQYF.

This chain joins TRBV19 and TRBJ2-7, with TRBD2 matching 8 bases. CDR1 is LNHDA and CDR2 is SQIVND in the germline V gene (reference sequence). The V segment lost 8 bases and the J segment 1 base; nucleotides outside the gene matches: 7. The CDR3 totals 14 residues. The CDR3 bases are TGTGCCAGTCGCCAGCGGGGGACATCCTACGAGCAGTACTTC. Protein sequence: CASRQRGTSYEQYF.

The CDR3 nucleotides are TGTGCCTGGAACAGGGGGCAAGAAAAACTGTTTTTT. Its protein is CAWNRGQEKLFF. V is TRBV30 and J is TRBJ1-4; 9 positions match TRBD1. The CDR3 contains 12 residues. Germline CDR1 GTSNPN, CDR2 SVGIG (reference sequence). V shed 4 bases, J shed 8 bases, and the junction held 2 bases outside the gene matches.

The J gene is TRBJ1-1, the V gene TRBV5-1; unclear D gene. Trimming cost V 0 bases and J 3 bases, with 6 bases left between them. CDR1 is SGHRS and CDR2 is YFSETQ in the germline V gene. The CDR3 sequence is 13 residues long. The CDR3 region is CASSLGRDTEAFF. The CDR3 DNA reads TGCGCCAGCAGCTTGGGGAGGGACACTGAAGCTTTCTTT.

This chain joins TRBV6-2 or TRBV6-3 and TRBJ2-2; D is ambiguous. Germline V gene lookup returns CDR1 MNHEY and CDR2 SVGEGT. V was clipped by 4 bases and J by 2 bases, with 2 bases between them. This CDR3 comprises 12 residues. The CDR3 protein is CASSSNTGELFF. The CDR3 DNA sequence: TGTGCCAGCAGTTCAAACACCGGGGAGCTGTTTTTT.

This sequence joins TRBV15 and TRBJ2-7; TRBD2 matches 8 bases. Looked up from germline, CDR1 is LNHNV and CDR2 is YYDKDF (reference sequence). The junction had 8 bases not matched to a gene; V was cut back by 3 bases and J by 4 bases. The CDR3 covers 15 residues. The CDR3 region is CATSSPQRESYEQYF. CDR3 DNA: TGTGCCACCAGCAGCCCTCAGCGGGAGAGTTACGAGCAGTACTTC.

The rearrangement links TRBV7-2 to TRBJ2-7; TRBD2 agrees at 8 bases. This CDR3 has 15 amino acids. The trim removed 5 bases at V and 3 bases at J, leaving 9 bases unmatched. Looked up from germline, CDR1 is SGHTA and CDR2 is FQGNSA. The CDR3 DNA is TGTGCCAGCAGCCGGTCGAGTAGCGGGGTCTACGAGCAGTACTTC. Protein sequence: CASSRSSSGVYEQYF.

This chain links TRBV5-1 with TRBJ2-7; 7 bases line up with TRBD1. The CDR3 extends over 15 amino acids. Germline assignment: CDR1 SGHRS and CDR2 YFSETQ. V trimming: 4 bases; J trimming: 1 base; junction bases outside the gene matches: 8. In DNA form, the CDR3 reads TGCGCCAGCAGCGCTGACAGGGCTTGGTCCTACGAGCAGTACTTC. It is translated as CASSADRAWSYEQYF.

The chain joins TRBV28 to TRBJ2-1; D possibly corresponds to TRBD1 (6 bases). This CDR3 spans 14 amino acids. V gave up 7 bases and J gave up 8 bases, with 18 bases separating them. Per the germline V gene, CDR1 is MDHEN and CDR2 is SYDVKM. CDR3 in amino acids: CASIRDTLRDEQFF. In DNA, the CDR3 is TGTGCCAGCATAAGGGACACGCTAAGGGATGAGCAGTTCTTC.

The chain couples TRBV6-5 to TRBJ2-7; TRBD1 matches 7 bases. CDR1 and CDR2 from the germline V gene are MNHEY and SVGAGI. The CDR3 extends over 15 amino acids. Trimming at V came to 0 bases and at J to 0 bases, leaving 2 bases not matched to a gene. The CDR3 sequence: CASSYSYRGSYEQYF. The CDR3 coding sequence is TGTGCCAGCAGTTACTCGTACAGGGGCTCCTACGAGCAGTACTTC.